Below are 2 T cell receptor beta chains sequenced from a single sample in a study of blood T cell repertoires in COVID-19 (dated by TCRdb to the early 2020s). Library preparation employed the immunoSEQ multiplex PCR assay. Sourced from immuneACCESS, this table was stored by TCRdb with only in-frame sequences that have V and J called. A share of the clones is absent; for the studies checked, an unresolved V gene accounts for under half, and the remainder has no known explanation. Present in this sample are roughly 140,000 clones, roughly 89% of which were seen just once. The top ten hold roughly 6.2% of the sample. Input material: PBMCs or T cells enriched from blood (not recorded which). These receptors were obtained from a woman in her fifties or sixties who had been exposed to COVID-19.

The chain carries TRBV7-9 and TRBJ2-1, with a tentative D call TRBD2 (6 bases). Trimming removed 5 bases from V and 4 bases from J, with 18 bases in between. CDR3 length equals 16 residues. Germline V CDR1 and CDR2: SEHNR, FQNEAQ (reference sequence). Here the CDR3 reads CASSEDLAGRYNEQFF. In DNA, the CDR3 is TGTGCCAGCAGCGAGGACTTGGCGGGAAGATACAATGAGCAGTTCTTC.

This clone has more than one count but fewer than ten. The CDR3 coding sequence is TGCAGCGTTCTCCCAGGGCGGTTTGGGTCTAATGAAAAACTGTTTTTT. Translating gives CSVLPGRFGSNEKLFF. The genes are TRBV29-1 and TRBJ1-4; maybe TRBD1 (5 bases). With 5 bases removed from V and 3 bases from J, the gap between germline ends came to 19 bases. Germline assignment: CDR1 SQVTM and CDR2 ANQGSEA. The CDR3 contains 16 residues. The full variable domain, in which reference TRBV29-1 and TRBJ1-4 provide the parts outside the CDR3, is SAVISQKPSRDICQRGTSLTIQCQVDSQVTMMFWYRQQPGQSLTLIATANQGSEATYESGFVIDKFPISRPNLTFSTLTVSNMSPEDSSIYLCSVLPGRFGSNEKLFFGSGTQLSVL.